A selection of T cell receptor beta chains follows, all from one sample in a study of tumor and adjacent non-tumor tissue in lung cancer. TCRdb ran MiXCR on the multiplex PCR reads and lists one entry per CDR3 protein. The profile shows 84,000 or so distinct CDR3 sequences, about 66% of them singletons. The source material was lung tumor tissue. Receptors were obtained from a man in his 70s with non-small cell lung cancer. Both conserved end residues are part of each CDR3.

J,V,CDR3
TRBJ2-7,TRBV6-1,CVSSPGTGGRYEQYF
TRBJ2-2,TRBV11-2,CANNPRTVTGELFF
TRBJ1-6,TRBV28,CVSSFHRRNSPPHF
TRBJ1-2,TRBV12-3/TRBV12-4,CASSFPTRANYGYTF
TRBJ2-1,TRBV12-3/TRBV12-4,CASSRLAEGSYNEQFF
TRBJ2-7,TRBV7-2,CASSLVRDSNYEQYF
TRBJ2-1,TRBV11-2,CTSGLDIVWHEQFF
TRBJ2-1,TRBV20-1,CSAVTTSGSIDEQFF
TRBJ2-1,TRBV24-1,CVTSDSPSSGSYNEQFF
TRBJ1-2,TRBV6-5,CACSRQGAANYGYTF
TRBJ1-2,TRBV12-3/TRBV12-4,CASEGVSHGHTF
TRBJ2-5,TRBV6-6,CTSSCQPSRETQYF
TRBJ2-7,TRBV11-2,CANSRAGEASYDQYF
TRBJ1-2,TRBV5-6,CASSNTPGLGIPGYTF